Below are 20 T cell receptor beta chains sequenced from a single sample in a study of cytomegalovirus exposure and HLA in healthy donors. Produced via immunoSEQ multiplex PCR; TCRdb's table is partial and in-frame only. The sample has a few hundred thousand clones, roughly 88% seen once; the top ten hold 3.1%. Sequencing input: PBMCs. The receptors originated from a woman under 40 in good health and CMV-seronegative.

The chain combines TRBV7-3 with TRBJ2-6, with D tentatively TRBD1 or TRBD2 (5 bases each). Germline CDR1 SGHTA, CDR2 FQGTGA. This CDR3 is built from 16 residues. V was shortened by 5 bases and J by 0 bases, with 11 bases between the two germline ends. In DNA form, the CDR3 reads TGTGCCAGCAGCGAGGGACGGACCTCTGGGGCCAACGTCCTGACTTTC. It translates to CASSEGRTSGANVLTF.

Ten or more counts support this clone. The chain recombines TRBV7-2 with TRBJ1-2; possibly TRBD1 for D (5 bases). Per the germline V gene, CDR1 is SGHTA and CDR2 is FQGNSA. Trimming took 10 bases from V and 0 from J, leaving 18 bases between them. The CDR3 runs 15 residues. The CDR3 spells CATRQGPAPNYGYTF. For the CDR3, the DNA is TGTGCCACTCGGCAGGGACCGGCTCCTAACTATGGCTACACCTTC.

The chain couples TRBV5-6 to TRBJ2-2; the D is unclear. V lost 1 base and J lost 0, with 7 bases in between. Germline CDR1 reads SGHDT; CDR2 reads YYEEEE. This CDR3 region has 15 residues. CDR3 nucleotides: TGTGCCAGCAGCTTGAACGGCGCGAACACCGGGGAGCTGTTTTTT. It is translated as CASSLNGANTGELFF. The full variable domain, rest sourced from reference TRBV5-6 and TRBJ2-2, is DAGVTQSPTHLIKTRGQQVTLRCSPKSGHDTVSWYQQALGQGPQFIFQYYEEEERQRGNFPDRFSGHQFPNYSSELNVNALLLGDSALYLCASSLNGANTGELFFGEGSRLTVL.

This clone was recorded once. V is TRBV27 and J is TRBJ2-3, with no clear D. The CDR3 runs 14 residues. The germline V and J ends were trimmed by 2 bases and 6 bases, with 12 bases remaining between them. The V gene's germline CDR1 is MNHEY and CDR2 SMNVEV (reference sequence). CDR3 nucleotide sequence: TGTGCCAGCAGTTTAGGGGTGGGCGCGGATACGCAGTATTTT. It specifies CASSLGVGADTQYF.

The gene calls are TRBV9 and TRBJ2-7, with D maybe TRBD2 (6 bases). Between the trimmed V and J ends, which lost 0 bases and 7 bases, there was a span of 14 bases. This CDR3 has 14 residues. Germline CDR1 reads SGDLS; CDR2 reads YYNGEE. The CDR3 nucleotides read TGTGCCAGCAGCGTAGCTCGGGAGCCGGGAGAGCAGTACTTC. It is translated as CASSVAREPGEQYF.

This rearrangement joins TRBV7-9 to TRBJ1-5, with 9 bases matching TRBD1. The V segment lost 1 base and the J segment 3 bases; nucleotides outside the gene matches: 4. The germline gives CDR1 SEHNR, CDR2 FQNEAQ (reference sequence). The CDR3 has 16 residues. CDR3 protein: CASSLETGGPNQPQHF. The CDR3 DNA reads as TGTGCCAGCAGCTTAGAGACAGGGGGTCCCAATCAGCCCCAGCATTTT.

This chain uses TRBV15 with TRBJ2-2, with TRBD1 identical over 10 bases. Germline V gene lookup returns CDR1 LNHNV and CDR2 YYDKDF (reference sequence). The CDR3 is 17 residues long. V dropped 1 base and J dropped 5; count of bases not matched to a gene: 7. CDR3 in DNA: TGTGCCACCAGCAGAGGGGGGACAGGGGTTTTGACCGGGGAGCTGTTTTTT. It encodes CATSRGGTGVLTGELFF.

This chain links TRBV7-2 with TRBJ2-5; D remains ambiguous. V was cut by 5 bases and J by 7 bases, with 20 bases left in between. In germline, CDR1 is SGHTA, CDR2 FQGNSA. The CDR3 covers 15 residues. CDR3 DNA: TGTGCCAGCAGCCCATGGAGCTCTGGGCGAACGACCCAGTACTTC. The encoded protein is CASSPWSSGRTTQYF. Variable domain in full (rest from reference TRBV7-2 and TRBJ2-5): GAGVSQSPSNKVTEKGKDVELRCDPISGHTALYWYRQSLGQGLEFLIYFQGNSAPDKSGLPSDRFSAERTGGSVSTLTIQRTQQEDSAVYLCASSPWSSGRTTQYFGPGTRLLVL.

This clone was observed once. This CDR3 is also generated by other DNA sequences in the sample. The DNA for the CDR3 is TGCAGCGTTGAAGGAGGTAGCTCCTACAATGAGCAGTTCTTC. Encoded protein: CSVEGGSSYNEQFF. V and J are TRBV29-1 and TRBJ2-1; no reliable D call. CDR3 length equals 14 residues. V was pared by 1 base and J by 0 bases, with 7 bases between. Per the germline V gene, CDR1 is SQVTM and CDR2 is ANQGSEA.

This clone appeared a few times. Here the CDR3 reads CASSRPGTTHGYTF. CDR3 DNA sequence: TGTGCCAGCAGCCGACCCGGGACAACCCATGGCTACACCTTC. This sequence joins TRBV11-2 and TRBJ1-2; TRBD1 is a possible D gene (6 bases). The CDR3 spans 14 residues. Trimming removed 5 bases from V and 6 bases from J, with 16 bases in between. CDR1 is SGHAT, CDR2 FQNNGV, per germline.

The V call is TRBV13, the J call TRBJ1-2, with D unclear. V dropped 0 bases and J dropped 5 bases, with 7 bases sitting between them. This CDR3 has 13 amino acids. Germline-derived CDR1 and CDR2 are PRHDT and FYEKMQ (reference sequence). The CDR3 protein is CASSLGRQYGYTF. The CDR3 DNA follows: TGTGCCAGCAGCTTAGGCCGGCAGTATGGCTACACCTTC.

This chain uses TRBV27 with TRBJ1-2, with 9 bases fitting TRBD1. Unmatched junction bases numbered 5, after V lost 5 bases and J lost 4 bases. Germline lookup yields CDR1 MNHEY and CDR2 SMNVEV (reference sequence). CDR3 size: 14 residues. Written as DNA, the CDR3 is TGTGCCAGCAGTCCGGGGACAGGGACCTATGGCTACACCTTC. Encoded protein: CASSPGTGTYGYTF.

The chain is built from TRBV4-2 and TRBJ1-4; TRBD1 is a possible D gene (5 bases). Trimming left V 0 bases short and J 7 bases short, with 18 bases between. Germline-derived CDR1 and CDR2 are LGHNA and YNFKEQ. The CDR3 has 17 residues. DNA for the CDR3: TGTGCCAGCAGCCAAGATCCAATTAGGGGAGGGATTGAAAAACTGTTTTTT. It encodes CASSQDPIRGGIEKLFF.

The chain is built from TRBV9 and TRBJ1-2; D is perhaps TRBD1 (6 bases). CDR3 length: 14 residues. V was trimmed by 1 base and J by 8 bases, leaving 15 bases between them. Germline-derived CDR1 and CDR2 are SGDLS and YYNGEE. The CDR3 sequence: CASSVLSGAQGYTF. CDR3 coding DNA: TGTGCCAGCAGCGTACTCTCGGGGGCGCAAGGCTACACCTTC.

J is TRBJ2-5 and V is TRBV4-1, with 9 bases matching TRBD1. This CDR3 is built from 17 residues. Trimming cost V 1 base and J 5 bases; bases outside gene matches: 11. The germline gives CDR1 MGHRA, CDR2 YSYEKL. The CDR3 here is CASSQVSGTGPGETQYF. The CDR3 DNA is TGCGCCAGCAGCCAAGTCTCTGGGACAGGGCCAGGGGAGACCCAGTACTTC.

V and J are TRBV4-1 and TRBJ1-4; D is ambiguous. This CDR3 has 14 residues. The V and J ends lost 4 bases and 5 bases respectively, with 11 bases between them. Germline V gene sequence: CDR1 MGHRA, CDR2 YSYEKL. The CDR3 bases are TGCGCCAGCAGCCTAGGCCACTCGAATGAAAAACTGTTTTTT. It encodes CASSLGHSNEKLFF.

The chain joins TRBV9 to TRBJ2-2; 14 bases line up with TRBD2. V was pared by 3 bases and J by 1 base, with 8 bases of the junction left unmatched. Germline V CDR1 and CDR2: SGDLS, YYNGEE. This CDR3 contains 19 residues. This chain's CDR3 is CASSARMGTSGGNTGELFF. The CDR3 DNA sequence: TGTGCCAGCAGCGCGAGGATGGGGACTAGCGGGGGGAACACCGGGGAGCTGTTTTTT. The whole variable domain, filled in from reference TRBV9 and TRBJ2-2, reads DSGVTQTPKHLITATGQRVTLRCSPRSGDLSVYWYQQSLDQGLQFLIQYYNGEERAKGNILERFSAQQFPDLHSELNLSSLELGDSALYFCASSARMGTSGGNTGELFFGEGSRLTVL.

This chain uses TRBV6-6 with TRBJ1-2; D is perhaps TRBD1 (6 bases). Germline V gives CDR1 MNHNY, CDR2 SVGAGI (reference sequence). The CDR3 runs 16 residues. The V end lost 0 bases, the J end lost 7 bases, and 18 bases lay between the germline ends. Here the CDR3 reads CASSYSRAAGEGGYTF. The CDR3 DNA follows: TGTGCCAGCAGTTACTCGCGGGCGGCAGGGGAGGGTGGCTACACCTTC.

The J gene is TRBJ1-2, the V gene TRBV7-9, with D unresolved. V gave up 7 bases and J gave up 0 bases, with 18 bases separating them. The CDR3 sequence is 16 residues long. CDR1 and CDR2 from the germline V gene are SEHNR and FQNEAQ (reference sequence). The CDR3 DNA follows: TGTGCCAGCACCGAACCCCGGGTCCTAGCTAACTATGGCTACACCTTC. Translation gives CASTEPRVLANYGYTF.

The gene calls are TRBV29-1 and TRBJ1-2; 7 nucleotides agree with TRBD1. The length of the CDR3 is 14 residues. Germline lookup yields CDR1 SQVTM and CDR2 ANQGSEA. With 5 bases clipped from V and 5 bases from J, the junction kept 11 bases outside the gene matches. The CDR3 sequence is CSVTSKGAMYGYTF. The CDR3 coding sequence is TGCAGCGTTACATCAAAGGGGGCGATGTATGGCTACACCTTC.